This entry lists 3 T cell receptor beta chains sequenced from one sample in a study of cytomegalovirus exposure and HLA in healthy donors. Vbeta (60) and Jbeta (13) primers were used in the PCR. Some clones are missing from TCRdb's copy, which holds only in-frame ones; the method was immunoSEQ multiplex PCR. The sample records about 180,000 clones, around 77% being singletons. The sample was PBMCs. These receptors originate from a man aged 60 to 69 in good health and CMV-seronegative.

This chain uses TRBV2 with TRBJ2-7, with D perhaps TRBD1 (6 bases). The CDR3 loop spans 13 amino acids. Germline CDR1 SNHLY, CDR2 FYNNEI. With 5 bases removed from V and 3 bases from J, the gap between germline ends came to 11 bases. CDR3 sequence reads: CASSSGQLYEQYF. CDR3 bases: TGTGCCAGCAGTTCGGGACAACTCTACGAGCAGTACTTC.

The chain couples TRBV5-4 to TRBJ2-3; 11 bases are a match to TRBD2. V lost 4 bases to trimming and J lost 3 bases; unmatched junction nucleotides: 7. Germline V gene data show CDR1 as SGHNT and CDR2 as YYREEE (reference sequence). CDR3 length equals 16 residues. The CDR3, as DNA: TGTGCCAGCAGCAGCGCTAGCGGGAGGTTGACAGATACGCAGTATTTT. Translated: CASSSASGRLTDTQYF.

This sequence joins TRBV18 and TRBJ2-1; possible D gene TRBD1, 6 bases. The germline V gene has CDR1 KGHSH and CDR2 LQKENI. There are 14 residues in the CDR3. The V end was cut by 4 bases, the J end by 2 bases, with 9 bases between. The CDR3 DNA follows: TGTGCCAGCTCACGGGGACAAACCTACAATGAGCAGTTCTTC. Its protein product is CASSRGQTYNEQFF.